The entry below gives a single T cell receptor beta chain sequence along with its context. The antigen it recognizes is unknown. Base qualities are not at hand, and no much larger clone is one base apart. TCRbeta CDR3 regions were sequenced with the immunoSEQ Assay. After extraction, genomic DNA underwent amplification by bias-controlled multiplex PCR, followed by high-throughput sequencing. For the original study's pipeline: To quantify the absolute abundance of every unique TCRbeta CDR3 region, sequences were collapsed and filtered. T cell fraction was estimated by normalizing TCRbeta template counts to usable DNA, with usable DNA measured through amplification of reference genes found in all nucleated cells. Repertoire TCRs were annotated as SARS-CoV-2-specific by exact matching of V gene, CDR3 amino acid sequence and J gene to a known reactive TCR set. MIRA supplied the reference SARS-CoV-2 TCR set, which was filtered for enrichment in COVID-19-positive ImmuneCODE repertoires so that public or cross-reactive TCRs were removed. Drawing on the MIRA antigens, annotated TCRs were analysed further at the level of specific ORF or position within ORF. Breadth was defined as annotated unique rearrangements over total unique productive rearrangements; depth was the summed frequency of those rearrangements. Two-sided Wilcoxon rank-sum tests were applied when comparing TCR breadth between groups. The table was pulled from immuneACCESS by TCRdb, which kept in-frame rearrangements only. Such tables lose some clones; where checked, under half of the loss comes from unresolved V genes, and the rest has no known cause. The DNA was the basis for D and trimming; V, J and clone size are from that table. The table for this sample lists 300,000 to 350,000 clones; just over 85% of them were counted only once. The ten largest clones take up approximately 1.9% of the sample.

This specimen comes from a study of Ad26.COV2.S vaccination and SARS-CoV-2 variants (dated by TCRdb to the early 2020s). As for the study more broadly: Vaccine-arm donors were drawn from COV1001, a multicentre, randomized, double-blind, placebo-controlled phase I-IIa trial of Ad26.COV2.S in healthy adults. Ad26.COV2.S was given intramuscularly at 5x10^10 or 1x10^11 viral particles, as a single shot or as two shots 56 days apart. The specificity and breadth of SARS-CoV-2-reactive T cell receptors after Ad26.COV2.S vaccination were assessed by TCRbeta repertoire sequencing. The TCR-sequenced set comprised around 30 samples: 19 Ad26.COV2.S vaccine recipients, 5 placebo recipients and 8 SARS-CoV-2 convalescent individuals. Participants in the trial were split at random into five groups of five each, receiving low-dose or high-dose Ad26.COV2.S once or twice, or else placebo on both occasions. Throughout the experiments and outcome assessment, investigators stayed blinded to trial group allocation.

The CDR3 sequence holds 14 residues, the cysteine and phenylalanine included. Left in the record is the CDR3 DNA by itself, 42 bases read in frame from the first base. As encoded in the germline V gene, CDR1 is KGHSH while CDR2 is LQKENI. The junction shows trimming of 0 bases on V and 9 bases on J, plus 15 bases between the germline ends. What this sample's treatment or condition label stands for: some 20 received Ad26.COV2.S at low or high dose, single or two shots; roughly 5 received placebo; per-sample allocation not given. Repertoires of vaccine and placebo recipients were sequenced from samples collected on day 63 after the first injection. Cohort 1b enrolled fewer than 30 adults aged 18-55 years at a single site in Boston, USA, between 29 July and 7 August 2020. Ad26.COV2.S was a replication-incompetent adenovirus type 26 vector that expressed a prefusion-stabilized SARS-CoV-2 spike protein derived from the original Wuhan strain.

Points the paper makes about the study in general: After vaccination, spike-specific CD8+ and CD4+ T cell responses were reported to show substantial breadth. The study lacked the statistical power to compare responses across vaccine doses or regimens. It was noted by the authors that total T cell responses may have been underestimated by the TCR breadth and depth analyses. Vaccine and placebo recipients had comparable non-spike TCR breadth, which fits with the vaccine containing only spike. Higher spike-specific TCR breadth was observed in Ad26.COV2.S recipients than in placebo recipients (P = 0.0014).

The source material was peripheral blood, sampled in a trial of Ad26.COV2.S vaccine versus placebo. The sequence joins TRBV18 to TRBJ2-7; the D gene assignment is ambiguous. The origin of this receptor is a person between 18 and 59 years old who received the Ad26.COV2.S COVID-19 vaccine or a placebo. Here is the DNA: TGTGCCAGCTCACCACCAGACCCCGCTCCGAGGCAGTACTTC. Its translation reads: CASSPPDPAPRQYF.